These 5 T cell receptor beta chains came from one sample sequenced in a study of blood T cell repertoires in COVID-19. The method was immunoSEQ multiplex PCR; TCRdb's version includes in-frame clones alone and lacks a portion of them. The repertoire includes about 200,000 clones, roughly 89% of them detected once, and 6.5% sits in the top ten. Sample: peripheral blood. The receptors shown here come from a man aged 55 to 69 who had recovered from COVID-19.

The CDR3 DNA is TGTGCCACCAGCAGAGAGGCTGCAGGGTCTAATGAAAAACTGTTTTTT. Translation: CATSREAAGSNEKLFF. The rearrangement joins TRBV15 to TRBJ1-4, with TRBD1 as a possible D gene (5 bases). The CDR3 contains 16 residues. With 0 bases removed from V and 3 bases from J, the gap between germline ends came to 11 bases. The V gene's germline CDR1 is LNHNV and CDR2 YYDKDF (reference sequence).

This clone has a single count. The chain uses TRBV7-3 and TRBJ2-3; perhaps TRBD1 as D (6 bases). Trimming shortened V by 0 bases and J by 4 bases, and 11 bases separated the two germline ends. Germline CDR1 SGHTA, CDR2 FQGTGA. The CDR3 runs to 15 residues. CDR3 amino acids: CASSLTGKGADTQYF. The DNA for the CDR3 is TGTGCCAGCAGCTTAACAGGGAAGGGGGCAGATACGCAGTATTTT.

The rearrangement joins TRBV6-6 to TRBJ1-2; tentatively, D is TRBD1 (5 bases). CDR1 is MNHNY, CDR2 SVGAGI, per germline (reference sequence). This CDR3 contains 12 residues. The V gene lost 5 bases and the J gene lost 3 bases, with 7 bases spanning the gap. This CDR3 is CASSPRDYGYTF. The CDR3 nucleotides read TGTGCCAGCAGTCCCAGGGACTATGGCTACACCTTC.

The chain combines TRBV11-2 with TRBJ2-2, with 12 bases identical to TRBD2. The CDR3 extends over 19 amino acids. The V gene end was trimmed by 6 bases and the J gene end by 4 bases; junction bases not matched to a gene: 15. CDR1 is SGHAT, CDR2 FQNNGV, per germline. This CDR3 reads CASSRLTSGGPSGTGELFF. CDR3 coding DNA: TGTGCCAGCAGTCGATTGACTAGCGGGGGTCCCAGTGGCACCGGGGAGCTGTTTTTT.

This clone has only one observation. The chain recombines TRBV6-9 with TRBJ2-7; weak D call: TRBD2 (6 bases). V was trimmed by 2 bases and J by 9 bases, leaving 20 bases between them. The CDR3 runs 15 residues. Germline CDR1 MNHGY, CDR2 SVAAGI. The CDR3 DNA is TGTGCCAGCAGTTATGATAGGAGGGTCACCCTCGGGCAGTACTTC. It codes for CASSYDRRVTLGQYF.